These 11 T cell receptor beta chains were sequenced from one sample in a study of cytomegalovirus exposure and HLA in healthy donors (dated by TCRdb to about 2017). The library was built by means of the immunoSEQ multiplex PCR assay. A mixture of 60 forward primers for TCR Vbeta segments and 13 reverse primers for TCR Jbeta segments was used in the multiplex PCR. Held by TCRdb, this immuneACCESS table contains in-frame sequences only and omits some clones. Under half of the omission traces to an unresolved V gene where checked; the cause of the rest is unknown. Recorded for this sample are under 200,000 clones; 60% to 85% of them occurred a single time. The top ten clones comprise 6.5% to 9% of the sample. Sample: PBMCs. These receptors came from a woman in her thirties or forties in good health and CMV-seropositive.

The J gene is TRBJ1-5, the V gene TRBV19; no clear D gene. The CDR3 has 15 amino acids. The V end was cut by 10 bases, the J end by 2 bases, with 18 bases between. The germline V gene has CDR1 LNHDA and CDR2 SQIVND (reference sequence). CDR3 protein: CATQRPPGGNQPQHF. The CDR3 coding sequence is TGTGCCACCCAGAGGCCTCCGGGAGGCAATCAGCCCCAGCATTTT.

The chain carries TRBV4-2 and TRBJ2-5; no clear D gene. Trimming shortened V by 5 bases and J by 4 bases, and 5 bases separated the two germline ends. CDR3 length equals 11 residues. CDR1 is LGHNA, CDR2 YNFKEQ, per germline. The CDR3 protein is CASSFSETQYF. The CDR3 nucleotides read TGTGCCAGCAGCTTCTCAGAGACCCAGTACTTC.

The chain recombines TRBV13 with TRBJ1-1; D not resolved. The germline CDR1 and CDR2 sequences are PRHDT and FYEKMQ (reference sequence). Trimming stripped 5 bases from V and 1 base from J, with 11 bases between. This CDR3 has 14 amino acids. The CDR3 nucleotides are TGTGCCAGCAGCCCGACTGGGAGGAACACTGAAGCTTTCTTT. It is translated as CASSPTGRNTEAFF.

This clone appeared a single time. The chain employs TRBV19 and TRBJ1-4; D uncertain. CDR3 length equals 14 residues. Trimming shortened V by 0 bases and J by 3 bases, and 5 bases separated the two germline ends. Germline V gene data show CDR1 as LNHDA and CDR2 as SQIVND (reference sequence). The CDR3 sequence: CASSIDTSNEKLFF. The CDR3 DNA reads as TGTGCCAGTAGTATAGATACTTCTAATGAAAAACTGTTTTTT. Full variable domain (outside the CDR3, taken from reference TRBV19 and TRBJ1-4): DGGITQSPKYLFRKEGQNVTLSCEQNLNHDAMYWYRQDPGQGLRLIYYSQIVNDFQKGDIAEGYSVSREKKESFPLTVTSAQKNPTAFYLCASSIDTSNEKLFFGSGTQLSVL.

J is TRBJ2-1 and V is TRBV2, with 7 bases lining up with TRBD1. The V and J ends lost 1 base and 9 bases, in that order; junction bases with no gene match: 0. CDR1 and CDR2 from the germline V gene are SNHLY and FYNNEI. The CDR3 runs 12 residues. In nucleotides, the CDR3 is TGTGCCAGCAGTGAAGACAGGGGTGAGCAGTTCTTC. The encoded protein is CASSEDRGEQFF. The full variable domain, rest sourced from reference TRBV2 and TRBJ2-1, is EPEVTQTPSHQVTQMGQEVILRCVPISNHLYFYWYRQILGQKVEFLVSFYNNEISEKSEIFDDQFSVERPDGSNFTLKIRSTKLEDSAMYFCASSEDRGEQFFGPGTRLTVL.

This clone appeared a single time. The gene calls are TRBV7-2 and TRBJ2-1; 8 bases are shared with TRBD2. CDR1 and CDR2 (germline): SGHTA, FQGNSA. The CDR3 is 15 amino acids. V lost 6 bases to trimming and J lost 1 base; unmatched junction nucleotides: 5. In DNA form, the CDR3 reads TGTGCCAGCAGTATTGCTAGCGGGTCCTACAATGAGCAGTTCTTC. It is translated as CASSIASGSYNEQFF.

In this sample, this clone turned up a few times. The CDR3 reads CASSQGGSRGFEQFF. The CDR3, as DNA: TGTGCCAGCAGCCAAGGTGGTTCGCGGGGCTTTGAGCAGTTCTTC. The V gene is TRBV14, the J gene TRBJ2-1, with a tentative D call TRBD2 (6 bases). CDR3 size: 15 residues. Trimming removed 1 base from V and 9 bases from J, with 16 bases in between. Germline V lookup: CDR1 SGHDN, CDR2 FVKESK.

The table lists this clone with a count of one. The chain is built from TRBV5-6 and TRBJ2-7; 9 bases are shared with TRBD1. The length of the CDR3 is 16 residues. Germline V gene lookup returns CDR1 SGHDT and CDR2 YYEEEE. J lost 1 base, V lost 2 bases, and 7 bases had no gene match. In DNA, the CDR3 is TGTGCCAGCAGCTTTCAGGGGACAGGGAGGTCCTACGAGCAGTACTTC. This gives the protein CASSFQGTGRSYEQYF.

J is TRBJ1-1 and V is TRBV10-3; D gene uncertain. The CDR3 covers 15 residues. CDR1 ENHRY and CDR2 SYGVKD come from the germline V gene. V was clipped by 2 bases and J by 1 base, with 11 bases between them. The DNA for the CDR3 is TGTGCCATCAGTGAGGCACGCACACAGAACACTGAAGCTTTCTTT. It is translated as CAISEARTQNTEAFF.

In this sample, this clone turned up once. The chain uses TRBV5-1 and TRBJ2-6, with a possible D match to TRBD1 (6 bases). Trimming pared 4 bases from V and 1 base from J, leaving 15 bases between. The CDR3 is 17 residues long. The germline gives CDR1 SGHRS, CDR2 YFSETQ. In DNA, the CDR3 is TGCGCCAGCAGCGCACAGGGAAGCTCTTCTGGGGCCAACGTCCTGACTTTC. Translated: CASSAQGSSSGANVLTF.

The V and J genes are TRBV12-5 and TRBJ2-3, with TRBD1 matching 11 bases. V trimming: 6 bases; J trimming: 6 bases; junction bases outside the gene matches: 8. There are 15 residues in the CDR3. Germline-derived CDR1 and CDR2 are LGHNT and FRNRAP. The CDR3 nucleotides are TGTGCTAGTGGCTCGGACAGGGGGCTAGCGGATACGCAGTATTTT. Translating gives CASGSDRGLADTQYF.